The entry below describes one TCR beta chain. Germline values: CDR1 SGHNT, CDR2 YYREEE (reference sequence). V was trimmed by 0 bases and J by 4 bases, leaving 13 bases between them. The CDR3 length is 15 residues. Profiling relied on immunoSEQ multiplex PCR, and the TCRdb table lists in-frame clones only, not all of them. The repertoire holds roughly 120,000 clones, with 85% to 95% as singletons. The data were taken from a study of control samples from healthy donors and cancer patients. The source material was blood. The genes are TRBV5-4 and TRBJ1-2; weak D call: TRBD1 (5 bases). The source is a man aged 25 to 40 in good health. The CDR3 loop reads CASSLGGRGSYGYTF. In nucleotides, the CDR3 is TGTGCCAGCAGCTTGGGCGGTCGGGGGTCCTATGGCTACACCTTC.